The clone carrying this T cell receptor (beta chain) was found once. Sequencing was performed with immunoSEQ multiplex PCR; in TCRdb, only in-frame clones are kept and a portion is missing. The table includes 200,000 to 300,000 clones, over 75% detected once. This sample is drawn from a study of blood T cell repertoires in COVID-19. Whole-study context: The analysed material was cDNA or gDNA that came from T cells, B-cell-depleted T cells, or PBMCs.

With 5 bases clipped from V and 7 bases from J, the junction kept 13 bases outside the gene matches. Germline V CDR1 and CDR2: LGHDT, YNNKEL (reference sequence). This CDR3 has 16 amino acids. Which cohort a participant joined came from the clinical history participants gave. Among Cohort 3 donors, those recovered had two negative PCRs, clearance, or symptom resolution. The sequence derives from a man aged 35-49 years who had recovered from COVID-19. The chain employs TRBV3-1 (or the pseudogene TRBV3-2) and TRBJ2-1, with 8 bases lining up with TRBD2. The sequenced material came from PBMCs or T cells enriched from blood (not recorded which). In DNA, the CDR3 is TGTGCCAGCAGCAACCGGGACCCCGGGGGGGGGAATGAGCAGTTCTTC. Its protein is CASSNRDPGGGNEQFF.